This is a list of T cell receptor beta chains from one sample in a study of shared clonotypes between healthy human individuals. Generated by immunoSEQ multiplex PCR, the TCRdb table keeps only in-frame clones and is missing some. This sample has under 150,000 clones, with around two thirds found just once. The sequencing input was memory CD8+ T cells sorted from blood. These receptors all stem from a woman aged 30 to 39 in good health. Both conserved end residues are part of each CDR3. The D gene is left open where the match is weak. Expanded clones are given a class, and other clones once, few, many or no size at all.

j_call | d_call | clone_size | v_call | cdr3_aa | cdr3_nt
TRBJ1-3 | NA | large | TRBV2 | CASTPEVGNTIYF | TGTGCCAGCACCCCCGAAGTCGGAAACACCATATATTTT
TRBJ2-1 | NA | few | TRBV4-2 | CASSQADRSSYNEQFF | TGTGCCAGCAGCCAAGCCGACAGAAGCTCCTACAATGAGCAGTTCTTC
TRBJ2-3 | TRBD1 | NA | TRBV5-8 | CASSLLAGGLDTQYF | TGTGCCAGCAGCTTGTTGGCAGGGGGCTTGGATACGCAGTATTTT
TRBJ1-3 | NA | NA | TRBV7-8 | CVSSLGFETEHYPSGNTIYF | TGTGTCAGCAGCTTAGGTTTTGAGACCGAACATTATCCAAGTGGAAACACCATATATTTT
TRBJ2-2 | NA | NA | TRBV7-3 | CASSLEGSNTGELFF | TGTGCCAGCAGCTTAGAGGGATCGAACACCGGGGAGCTGTTTTTT
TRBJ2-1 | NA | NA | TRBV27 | CASSAEGKQFF | TGTGCCAGCAGCGCAGAAGGAAAGCAGTTCTTC
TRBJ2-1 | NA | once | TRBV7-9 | CASSLEIGAERLNNEQFF | TGTGCCAGCAGCTTAGAAATCGGGGCTGAACGCCTCAACAATGAGCAGTTCTTC
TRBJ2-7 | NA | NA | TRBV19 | CASSIVRGLSYEQYF | TGTGCCAGTAGTATTGTTCGGGGCCTCTCCTACGAGCAGTACTTC
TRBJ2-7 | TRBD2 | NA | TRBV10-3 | CASTGTSVSSAYEQYF | TGTGCCTCAACCGGGACTAGCGTATCATCCGCCTACGAGCAGTACTTC
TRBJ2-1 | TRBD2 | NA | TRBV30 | CAWSVWCSFRLLAEISYNEQFF | TGTGCCTGGAGTGTTTGGTGTTCCTTCCGACTTCTAGCGGAGATATCCTACAATGAGCAGTTCTTC
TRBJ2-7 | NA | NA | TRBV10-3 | CAISSRDSPYEQYF | TGTGCCATCAGTTCCCGGGACTCACCCTACGAGCAGTACTTC